What follows is one T cell receptor beta chain and its context. The sample originates from a study of shared clonotypes between healthy human individuals. Over several immunoSEQ plates, each subset's genomic DNA was distributed in even portions. Sequencing used immunoSEQ multiplex PCR; TCRdb keeps in-frame clones, though not all of them. The sample yields under 700,000 clones, around 96% seen once. V lost 3 bases, J lost 2 bases, and 10 bases stayed unmatched. CDR1 and CDR2 (germline): LNHNV, YYDKDF (reference sequence). The CDR3 loop spans 18 amino acids. Naivety among CD8 cells was defined by CD45RO negativity and positive CCR7 selection, thereby excluding terminally differentiated effector memory CD45RA+ cells.

The sequence was obtained from a woman aged 25 to 39 in good health. The specimen sequenced was naive CD8+ T cells sorted from blood. The chain joins TRBV15 to TRBJ2-2; 9 nucleotides match TRBD2. This chain's CDR3 is CATSRSRASGINTGELFF. The CDR3 region has the DNA TGTGCCACCAGCAGGAGTCGGGCTAGCGGGATCAACACCGGGGAGCTGTTTTTT. Using reference TRBV15 and TRBJ2-2 for the parts outside the CDR3, the full variable domain is DAMVIQNPRYQVTQFGKPVTLSCSQTLNHNVMYWYQQKSSQAPKLLFHYYDKDFNNEADTPDNFQSRRPNTSFCFLDIRSPGLGDTAMYLCATSRSRASGINTGELFFGEGSRLTVL.